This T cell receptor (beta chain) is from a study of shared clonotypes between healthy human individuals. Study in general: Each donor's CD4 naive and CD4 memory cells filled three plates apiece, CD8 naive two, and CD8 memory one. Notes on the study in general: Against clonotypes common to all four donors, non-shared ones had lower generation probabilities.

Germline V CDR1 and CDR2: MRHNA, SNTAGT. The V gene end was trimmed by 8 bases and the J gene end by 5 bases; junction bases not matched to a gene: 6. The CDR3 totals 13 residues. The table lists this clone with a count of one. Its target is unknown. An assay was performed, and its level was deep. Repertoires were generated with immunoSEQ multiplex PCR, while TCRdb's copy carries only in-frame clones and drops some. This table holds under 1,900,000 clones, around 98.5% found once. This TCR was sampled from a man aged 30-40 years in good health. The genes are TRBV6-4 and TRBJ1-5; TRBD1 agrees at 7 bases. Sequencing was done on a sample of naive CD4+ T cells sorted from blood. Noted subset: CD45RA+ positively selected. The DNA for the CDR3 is TGTGCCAGCGGAGGAGGGGGCGATCAGCCCCAGCATTTT. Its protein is CASGGGGDQPQHF.